This T cell receptor beta chain was captured in a study of cytomegalovirus exposure and HLA in healthy donors. This clone was seen only a few times. What it binds is not known. Findings of the study overall: Some highly shared sequence variants likely arose as a pipeline artifact.

The PCR employed 60 Vbeta primers together with 13 Jbeta primers. The assay was immunoSEQ multiplex PCR, and TCRdb's table has in-frame clones only and misses some. This table has 50,000 or so clones, 65% to 85% appearing once. The sample taken for sequencing was PBMCs. The receptor comes from a boy aged 5-17 years in good health and CMV-seropositive.

The CDR3 protein is CASSLVWAHEQYF. The DNA of the CDR3 is TGTGCCAGCAGCTTAGTGTGGGCCCACGAGCAGTACTTC. The chain joins TRBV11-2 to TRBJ2-7; unclear D gene. The V and J ends lost 1 base and 5 bases respectively, with 9 bases between them. The CDR3 is 13 residues long. CDR1 and CDR2 (germline): SGHAT, FQNNGV.